These 26 T cell receptor beta chains share one sample of origin, sequenced in a study of blood T cell repertoires in COVID-19. This table comes from immunoSEQ multiplex PCR, and its TCRdb copy is limited to in-frame clones, with some not included. The sample yields around 250,000 clones, 86% seen once. Material: peripheral blood. These receptors were taken from a man older than 75 with acute or convalescent COVID-19.

The chain recombines TRBV12-3 or TRBV12-4 with TRBJ1-1, with TRBD1 identical over 7 bases. The CDR3 sequence is 11 residues long. The trim removed 6 bases at V and 10 bases at J, leaving 5 bases unmatched. CDR3: CASSQGGGAFF. The CDR3 DNA is TGTGCCAGCAGCCAGGGGGGCGGAGCTTTCTTT.

This clone appeared a single time. J is TRBJ1-1 and V is TRBV3-1 (or the pseudogene TRBV3-2), with unresolved D. Trimming shortened V by 0 bases and J by 0 bases, and 8 bases separated the two germline ends. This CDR3 has 15 residues. Germline loops: CDR1 LGHDT, CDR2 YNNKEL (reference sequence). The CDR3 nucleotides are TGTGCCAGCAGCCAAGAGAGTCTATTGAACACTGAAGCTTTCTTT. Its translation: CASSQESLLNTEAFF.

The chain joins TRBV15 to TRBJ1-3; a possible D gene is TRBD1 (6 bases). This CDR3 has 16 amino acids. Looked up from germline, CDR1 is LNHNV and CDR2 is YYDKDF (reference sequence). Trimming took 0 bases from V and 2 from J, leaving 11 bases between them. DNA for the CDR3: TGTGCCACCAGCAGAGATCAAACAGGGCCTGGAAACACCATATATTTT. It specifies CATSRDQTGPGNTIYF.

This rearrangement joins TRBV29-1 to TRBJ2-5, with a possible D match to TRBD2 (6 bases). The germline gives CDR1 SQVTM, CDR2 ANQGSEA. Trimming removed 7 bases from V and 5 bases from J, with 17 bases in between. The CDR3 runs to 13 residues. Written as DNA, the CDR3 is TGCAGCGGTCTTTTGGGGGGTGCGGAGACCCAGTACTTC. Protein sequence: CSGLLGGAETQYF.

The chain couples TRBV5-1 to TRBJ1-4; D uncertain. The length of the CDR3 is 15 residues. CDR1 is SGHRS and CDR2 is YFSETQ in the germline V gene. V lost 0 bases, J lost 0 bases, and 6 bases lay in between. The CDR3 coding sequence is TGCGCCAGCAGCTTGGGCGCGGCAACTAATGAAAAACTGTTTTTT. This translates into CASSLGAATNEKLFF.

The chain joins TRBV19 to TRBJ2-3; a weak D match, TRBD2 (5 bases). Per the germline V gene, CDR1 is LNHDA and CDR2 is SQIVND (reference sequence). The CDR3 has 14 amino acids. The ends were cut back, 5 bases at V and 2 bases at J, with 11 bases in the middle. The CDR3 nucleotides are TGTGCCAGTAGTCCCGGACTTCACACAGATACGCAGTATTTT. Its protein is CASSPGLHTDTQYF.

V gene TRBV5-8 combines with J gene TRBJ1-3; D is ambiguous. There are 15 residues in the CDR3. CDR1 and CDR2 from the germline V gene are SGHTS and YDEGEE. V was clipped by 4 bases and J by 7 bases, with 18 bases between them. In DNA, the CDR3 is TGTGCCAGCAGCACGGGTGCTAGGAGGAGTAACACCATATATTTT. Protein product: CASSTGARRSNTIYF.

The chain has TRBV18 and TRBJ2-7; a possible D gene is TRBD1 (6 bases). V lost 3 bases and J 4 bases, leaving 13 bases between the germline ends. Looked up from germline, CDR1 is KGHSH and CDR2 is LQKENI. CDR3 length equals 14 residues. This CDR3 is CASSPQGSGYEQYF. The CDR3 DNA follows: TGTGCCAGCTCACCTCAGGGGTCGGGTTACGAGCAGTACTTC.

The chain links TRBV2 to TRBJ1-5; tentatively, D is TRBD1 (6 bases). The CDR3 has 14 amino acids. Germline assignment: CDR1 SNHLY and CDR2 FYNNEI. Trimming removed 2 bases from V and 5 bases from J, with 10 bases in between. The CDR3 reads CASSERRGHQPQHF. The CDR3 DNA reads as TGTGCCAGCAGTGAACGCAGGGGTCATCAGCCCCAGCATTTT.

This sequence joins TRBV29-1 and TRBJ1-2; 8 bases line up with TRBD1. V shed 4 bases and J 9 bases; nucleotides not matched to a gene: 7. In germline, CDR1 is SQVTM, CDR2 ANQGSEA. The CDR3 extends over 12 amino acids. CDR3 sequence (DNA): TGCAGCGTTGTGGGACAGGTTGATAGCTACACCTTC. This encodes CSVVGQVDSYTF.

The chain is built from TRBV2 and TRBJ1-2, with TRBD1 matching over 10 bases. Germline V gene data show CDR1 as SNHLY and CDR2 as FYNNEI. Germline trimming cut 4 bases from V and 2 bases from J; bases unmatched to any gene: 1. CDR3 length: 14 residues. CDR3 protein: CASSGTGGNYGYTF. CDR3 bases: TGTGCCAGCAGTGGGACAGGGGGAAACTATGGCTACACCTTC.

The chain couples TRBV29-1 to TRBJ2-7; no clear D. Germline V gives CDR1 SQVTM, CDR2 ANQGSEA. The CDR3 has 8 residues. CDR3: CLPDEQYF. CDR3 DNA: TGCCTCCCTGACGAGCAGTACTTC.

The chain joins TRBV2 to TRBJ1-6; D perhaps matches TRBD1 (5 bases). Deletions cut 7 bases from V and 7 bases from J, with 17 bases between. The CDR3 totals 15 residues. CDR1 is SNHLY, CDR2 FYNNEI, per germline. The CDR3 region has the DNA TGTGCCAGCACCGCGGACATTCCCCCAAATTCACCCCTCCACTTT. Amino acids: CASTADIPPNSPLHF.

This chain links TRBV29-1 with TRBJ1-1; TRBD1 matches at 8 bases. Looked up from germline, CDR1 is SQVTM and CDR2 is ANQGSEA. This CDR3 is built from 15 residues. V gave up 3 bases and J gave up 2 bases; unmatched junction bases: 8. CDR3 sequence (DNA): TGCAGCGTTGACCCTCGGACAGGGATAAACACTGAAGCTTTCTTT. Translating it yields CSVDPRTGINTEAFF.

Details on this clone: This sample also contains other DNA sequences that code for the same CDR3. The V call is TRBV4-3, the J call TRBJ1-6, with D unclear. From germline, CDR1 is LGHNA and CDR2 YSLEER. The CDR3 consists of 13 residues. V was pared by 0 bases and J by 10 bases, with 7 bases between. Here the CDR3 reads CASSQDRGSPLHF. The DNA of the CDR3 is TGCGCCAGCAGCCAAGACCGGGGATCACCCCTCCACTTT.

The chain employs TRBV4-1 and TRBJ2-3; 7 bases map to TRBD1. The germline CDR1 and CDR2 sequences are MGHRA and YSYEKL. The CDR3 has 14 residues. The trim removed 0 bases at V and 9 bases at J, leaving 6 bases unmatched. This chain's CDR3 is CASSQDRTGQTQYF. CDR3 DNA sequence: TGCGCCAGCAGCCAAGATAGGACAGGTCAGACGCAGTATTTT.

This clone was found a few times. The V call is TRBV7-2, the J call TRBJ2-3; a possible D gene is TRBD2 (6 bases). V lost 5 bases and J lost 6, with 12 bases in between. The CDR3 totals 13 residues. CDR1 and CDR2 (germline): SGHTA, FQGNSA. In nucleotides, the CDR3 is TGTGCCAGCAGCACCCTCGGGAGCGATACGCAGTATTTT. Translated: CASSTLGSDTQYF.

In the case of this clone: A read error may produce the germline difference seen at one junction end. The chain uses TRBV7-7 and TRBJ2-2, with a possible D match to TRBD2 (5 bases). CDR3 length: 14 residues. Germline lookup yields CDR1 SSHAT and CDR2 FNYEAQ (reference sequence). The CDR3 is CASSKLANTGELFF. The CDR3 DNA reads TGTGCTAGCAGCAAACTAGCGAACACCGGGGAGCTGTTTTTT.

The table lists this clone with a few counts. This sequence joins TRBV18 and TRBJ1-1, with no clear D. Germline V gene lookup returns CDR1 KGHSH and CDR2 LQKENI. V was trimmed by 6 bases and J by 1 base, leaving 9 bases between them. This CDR3 region has 13 residues. CDR3 coding DNA: TGTGCCAGCTCCCCGGGTCCGAACACTGAAGCTTTCTTT. It encodes CASSPGPNTEAFF.

The chain links TRBV7-2 to TRBJ2-3; 9 bases agree with TRBD1. The J segment lost 7 bases and the V segment lost 8 bases, leaving 13 bases of the junction unmatched. The germline gives CDR1 SGHTA, CDR2 FQGNSA. This CDR3 has 15 residues. The CDR3 is CASSPGQGGEHTQYF. The CDR3 DNA follows: TGTGCCAGCTCCCCGGGACAGGGAGGAGAGCATACGCAGTATTTT.

The chain has TRBV19 and TRBJ2-7; possibly TRBD2 for D (5 bases). The CDR3 covers 11 residues. Trimming cost V 8 bases and J 6 bases, with 11 bases left between them. The germline V gene has CDR1 LNHDA and CDR2 SQIVND (reference sequence). The CDR3 coding sequence is TGTGCCAGTGCGACCGGGGTCGAGCAGTACTTC. It yields the protein CASATGVEQYF.

The CDR3 DNA sequence: TGTGCCAGCAGCTCTGGGGGGAGCAATCAGCCCCAGCATTTT. As protein: CASSSGGSNQPQHF. The chain is built from TRBV3-1 (or the pseudogene TRBV3-2) and TRBJ1-5; possibly TRBD1 for D (5 bases). The V and J ends lost 5 bases and 1 base respectively, with 9 bases between them. The CDR3 sequence is 14 residues long. Germline V CDR1 and CDR2: LGHDT, YNNKEL (reference sequence).

The chain uses TRBV19 and TRBJ2-3, with 8 bases matching TRBD1. The junction had 9 bases not matched to a gene; V was cut back by 7 bases and J by 0 bases. The CDR3 consists of 16 residues. CDR1 and CDR2 (germline): LNHDA, SQIVND (reference sequence). The CDR3 sequence: CASTSLRTGSTDTQYF. In DNA form, the CDR3 reads TGTGCCAGTACCTCCCTTCGGACAGGGAGCACAGATACGCAGTATTTT.

The V gene is TRBV3-1 (or the pseudogene TRBV3-2), the J gene TRBJ1-2; 11 nucleotides match TRBD1. Losses at the gene ends were 1 base for V and 4 bases for J; bases not matched to a gene: 2. The CDR3 contains 15 residues. CDR1 is LGHDT and CDR2 is YNNKEL in the germline V gene (reference sequence). In DNA, the CDR3 is TGTGCCAGCAGCCAAGGGACAGGGGGCACCTATGGCTACACCTTC. It codes for CASSQGTGGTYGYTF.

The gene calls are TRBV7-9 and TRBJ1-1; 9 bases map to TRBD1. The junction had 12 bases not matched to a gene; V was cut back by 0 bases and J by 4 bases. Germline CDR1 is SEHNR and CDR2 is FQNEAQ (reference sequence). The length of the CDR3 is 18 residues. DNA of the CDR3: TGTGCCAGCAGCTTAGCAGGGGACAGGGCCCTGGCGTTCACTGAAGCTTTCTTT. The encoded protein is CASSLAGDRALAFTEAFF.

The V gene is TRBV2, the J gene TRBJ1-6; 7 bases agree with TRBD1. Trimming removed 8 bases from V and 0 bases from J; junction bases left unmatched: 10. This CDR3 is built from 17 residues. Germline V CDR1 and CDR2: SNHLY, FYNNEI. The CDR3 sequence is CASVEVQGTSYNSPLHF. In DNA form, the CDR3 reads TGTGCCAGCGTTGAAGTACAGGGGACCTCCTATAATTCACCCCTCCACTTT.